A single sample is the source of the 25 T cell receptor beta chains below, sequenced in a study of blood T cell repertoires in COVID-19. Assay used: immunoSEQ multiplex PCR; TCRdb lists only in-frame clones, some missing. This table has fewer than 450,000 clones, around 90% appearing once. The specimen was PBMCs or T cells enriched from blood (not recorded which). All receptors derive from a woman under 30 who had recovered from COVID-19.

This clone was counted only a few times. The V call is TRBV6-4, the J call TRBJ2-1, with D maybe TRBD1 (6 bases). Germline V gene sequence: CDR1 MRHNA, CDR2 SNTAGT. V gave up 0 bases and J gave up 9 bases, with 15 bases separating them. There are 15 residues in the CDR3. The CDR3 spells CASSDSSGGVGEQFF. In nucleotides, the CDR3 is TGTGCCAGCAGTGACTCGAGTGGGGGCGTTGGTGAGCAGTTCTTC.

The CDR3 is CASSTRQVAGVGNEAFF. DNA of the CDR3: TGTGCCAGCAGCACCCGGCAGGTCGCCGGCGTTGGAAATGAAGCTTTCTTT. The chain uses TRBV5-4 and TRBJ1-1; D gene uncertain. The germline CDR1 and CDR2 sequences are SGHNT and YYREEE (reference sequence). V lost 4 bases and J 7 bases, leaving 26 bases between the germline ends. The CDR3 consists of 17 residues.

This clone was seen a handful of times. The CDR3 is CASSYSREQPQHF. In DNA, the CDR3 is TGTGCCAGCAGTTACTCGCGGGAACAGCCCCAGCATTTT. The V and J genes are TRBV6-5 and TRBJ1-5; D is undetermined. The germline V and J ends were trimmed by 0 bases and 7 bases, with 7 bases remaining between them. The V gene's germline CDR1 is MNHEY and CDR2 SVGAGI. CDR3 length: 13 residues.

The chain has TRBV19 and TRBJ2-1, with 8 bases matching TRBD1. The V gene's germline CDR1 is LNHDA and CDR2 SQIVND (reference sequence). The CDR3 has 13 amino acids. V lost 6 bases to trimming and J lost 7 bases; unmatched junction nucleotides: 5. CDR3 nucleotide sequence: TGTGCCAGTAGGGACAGGGCAGTTAATGAGCAGTTCTTC. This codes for CASRDRAVNEQFF.

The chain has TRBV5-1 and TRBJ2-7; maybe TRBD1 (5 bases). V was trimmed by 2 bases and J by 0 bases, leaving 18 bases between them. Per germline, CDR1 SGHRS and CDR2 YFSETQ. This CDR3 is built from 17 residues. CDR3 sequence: CASSFGLTGHTSYEQYF. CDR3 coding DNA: TGCGCCAGCAGCTTCGGCTTAACAGGCCATACCTCCTACGAGCAGTACTTC.

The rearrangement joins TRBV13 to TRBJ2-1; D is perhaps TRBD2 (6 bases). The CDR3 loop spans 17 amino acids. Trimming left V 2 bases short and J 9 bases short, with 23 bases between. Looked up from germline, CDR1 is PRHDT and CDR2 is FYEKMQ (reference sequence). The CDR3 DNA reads TGTGCCAGCAGCTTATGGGGAACAGCGGAGGGAAGGGTTGAGCAGTTCTTC. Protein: CASSLWGTAEGRVEQFF.

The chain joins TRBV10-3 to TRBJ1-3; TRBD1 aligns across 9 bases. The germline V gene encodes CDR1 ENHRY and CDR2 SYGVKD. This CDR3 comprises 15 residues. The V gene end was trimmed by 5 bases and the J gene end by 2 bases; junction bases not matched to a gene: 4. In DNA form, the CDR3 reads TGTGCCATCAGTCCAAGGACAGGGGCTGGAAACACCATATATTTT. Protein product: CAISPRTGAGNTIYF.

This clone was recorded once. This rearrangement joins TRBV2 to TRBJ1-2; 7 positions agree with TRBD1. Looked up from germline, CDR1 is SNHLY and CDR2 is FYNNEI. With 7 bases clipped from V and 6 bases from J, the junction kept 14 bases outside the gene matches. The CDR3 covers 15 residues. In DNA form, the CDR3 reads TGTGCCAGCACTCTTCGGGACAGTTCGGCGAATGGCTACACCTTC. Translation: CASTLRDSSANGYTF.

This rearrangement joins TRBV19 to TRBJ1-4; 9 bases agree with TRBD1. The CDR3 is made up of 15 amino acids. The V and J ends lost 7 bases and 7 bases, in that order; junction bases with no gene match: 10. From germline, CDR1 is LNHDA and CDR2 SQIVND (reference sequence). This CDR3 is CASTNSGTGIEKLFF. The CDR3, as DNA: TGTGCCAGTACCAACTCCGGGACAGGGATTGAAAAACTGTTTTTT.

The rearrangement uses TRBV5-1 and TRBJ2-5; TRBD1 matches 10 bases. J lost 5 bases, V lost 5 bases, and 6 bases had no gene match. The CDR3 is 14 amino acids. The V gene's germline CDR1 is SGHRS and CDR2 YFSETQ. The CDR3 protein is CASRSGTGDETQYF. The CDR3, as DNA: TGCGCCAGCAGGTCCGGGACAGGGGACGAGACCCAGTACTTC.

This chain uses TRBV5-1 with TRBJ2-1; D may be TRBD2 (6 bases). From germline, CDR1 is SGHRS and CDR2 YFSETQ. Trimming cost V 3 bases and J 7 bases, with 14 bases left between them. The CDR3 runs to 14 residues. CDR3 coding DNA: TGCGCCAGCAGCTCGTACACGGGGGAAAATGAGCAGTTCTTC. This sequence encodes CASSSYTGENEQFF.

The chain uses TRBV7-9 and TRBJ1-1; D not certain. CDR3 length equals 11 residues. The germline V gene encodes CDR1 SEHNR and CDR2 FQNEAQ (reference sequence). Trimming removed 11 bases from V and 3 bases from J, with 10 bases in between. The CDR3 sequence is CALEEDTEAFF. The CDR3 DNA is TGTGCCCTGGAAGAGGACACTGAAGCTTTCTTT.

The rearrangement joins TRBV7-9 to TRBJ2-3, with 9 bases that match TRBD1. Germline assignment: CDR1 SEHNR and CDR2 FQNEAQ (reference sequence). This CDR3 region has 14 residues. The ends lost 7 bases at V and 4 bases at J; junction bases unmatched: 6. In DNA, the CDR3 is TGTGCCAGCATATTGACAGGGGGACCAGATACGCAGTATTTT. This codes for CASILTGGPDTQYF. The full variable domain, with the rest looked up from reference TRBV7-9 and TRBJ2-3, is DTGVSQNPRHKITKRGQNVTFRCDPISEHNRLYWYRQTLGQGPEFLTYFQNEAQLEKSRLLSDRFSAERPKGSFSTLEIQRTEQGDSAMYLCASILTGGPDTQYFGPGTRLTVL.

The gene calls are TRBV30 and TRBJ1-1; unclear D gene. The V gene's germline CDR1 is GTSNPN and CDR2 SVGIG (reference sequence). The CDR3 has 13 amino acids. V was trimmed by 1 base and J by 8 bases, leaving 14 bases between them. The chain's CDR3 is CAWSADRDWEAFF. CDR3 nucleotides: TGTGCCTGGAGTGCTGACCGGGATTGGGAAGCTTTCTTT. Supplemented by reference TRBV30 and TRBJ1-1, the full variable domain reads SQTIHQWPATLVQPVGSPLSLECTVEGTSNPNLYWYRQAAGRGLQLLFYSVGIGQISSEVPQNLSASRPQDRQFILSSKKLLLSDSGFYLCAWSADRDWEAFFGQGTRLTVV.

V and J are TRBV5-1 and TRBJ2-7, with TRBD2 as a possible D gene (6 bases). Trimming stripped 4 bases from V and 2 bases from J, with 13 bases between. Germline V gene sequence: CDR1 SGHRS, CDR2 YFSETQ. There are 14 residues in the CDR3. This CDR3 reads CASSAGRSTYEQYF. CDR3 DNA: TGCGCCAGCAGCGCGGGACGTTCTACCTACGAGCAGTACTTC. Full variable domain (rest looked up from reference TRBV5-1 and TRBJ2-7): KAGVTQTPRYLIKTRGQQVTLSCSPISGHRSVSWYQQTPGQGLQFLFEYFSETQRNKGNFPGRFSGRQFSNSRSEMNVSTLELGDSALYLCASSAGRSTYEQYFGPGTRLTVT.

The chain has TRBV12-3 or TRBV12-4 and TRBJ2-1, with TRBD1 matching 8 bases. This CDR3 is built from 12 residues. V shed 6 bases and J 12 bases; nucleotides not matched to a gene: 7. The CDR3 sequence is CASSPDRVRQFF. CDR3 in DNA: TGTGCCAGCAGCCCGGACAGGGTTAGGCAGTTCTTC.

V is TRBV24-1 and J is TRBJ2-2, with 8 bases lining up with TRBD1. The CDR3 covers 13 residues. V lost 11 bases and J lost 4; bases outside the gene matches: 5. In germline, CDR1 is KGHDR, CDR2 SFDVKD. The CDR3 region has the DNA TGTGCCATCAGGACAGGGACCACCGGGGAGCTGTTTTTT. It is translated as CAIRTGTTGELFF.

Written as DNA, the CDR3 is TGTGCCAGCAGCGTAGAGGGACAGGGTCGGGAAAAACTGTTTTTT. It yields the protein CASSVEGQGREKLFF. The rearrangement uses TRBV9 and TRBJ1-4; TRBD1 aligns across 9 bases. Germline V lookup: CDR1 SGDLS, CDR2 YYNGEE. CDR3 length: 15 residues. Trimming cost V 0 bases and J 8 bases; bases outside gene matches: 5.

The CDR3 is CASSFAGGQETQYF. CDR3 DNA sequence: TGTGCCAGCAGCTTCGCAGGGGGACAAGAGACCCAGTACTTC. The J gene is TRBJ2-5, the V gene TRBV5-5; TRBD1 matches 7 bases. The germline V gene encodes CDR1 SGHKS and CDR2 YYEKEE (reference sequence). V shed 2 bases, J shed 2 bases, and the junction held 3 bases outside the gene matches. The CDR3 is 14 residues long.

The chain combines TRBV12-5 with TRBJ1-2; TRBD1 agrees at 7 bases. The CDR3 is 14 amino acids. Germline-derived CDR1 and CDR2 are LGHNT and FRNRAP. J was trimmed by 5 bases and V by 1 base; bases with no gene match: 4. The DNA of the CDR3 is TGTGCTAGTGGTTTGGGGGGGACAGCTTATGGCTACACCTTC. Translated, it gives CASGLGGTAYGYTF. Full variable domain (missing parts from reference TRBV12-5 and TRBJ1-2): DARVTQTPRHKVTEMGQEVTMRCQPILGHNTVFWYRQTMMQGLELLAYFRNRAPLDDSGMPKDRFSAEMPDATLATLKIQPSEPRDSAVYFCASGLGGTAYGYTFGSGTRLTVV.

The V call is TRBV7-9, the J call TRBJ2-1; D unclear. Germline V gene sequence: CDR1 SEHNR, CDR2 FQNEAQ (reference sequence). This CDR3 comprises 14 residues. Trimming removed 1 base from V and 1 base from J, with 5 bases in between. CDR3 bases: TGTGCCAGCAGCTTAGTGAGATCCTACAATGAGCAGTTCTTC. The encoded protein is CASSLVRSYNEQFF.

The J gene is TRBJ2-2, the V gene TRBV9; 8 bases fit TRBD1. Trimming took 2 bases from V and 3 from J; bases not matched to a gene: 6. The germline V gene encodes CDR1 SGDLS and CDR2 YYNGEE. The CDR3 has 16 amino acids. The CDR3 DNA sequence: TGTGCCAGCAGCGTCGAGACAGGGGTCTACACCGGGGAGCTGTTTTTT. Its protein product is CASSVETGVYTGELFF.

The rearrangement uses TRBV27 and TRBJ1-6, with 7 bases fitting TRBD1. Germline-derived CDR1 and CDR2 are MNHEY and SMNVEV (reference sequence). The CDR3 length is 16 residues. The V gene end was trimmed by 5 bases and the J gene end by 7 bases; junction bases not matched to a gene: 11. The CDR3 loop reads CASSLLHPGQNSPLHF. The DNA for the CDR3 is TGTGCCAGCAGTCTATTACATCCGGGACAGAATTCACCCCTCCACTTT.

CDR3 loop: CASSLGQGMSYEQYF. The CDR3 nucleotides are TGTGCCAGCAGTTTGGGACAGGGGATGAGCTACGAGCAGTACTTC. The chain has TRBV27 and TRBJ2-7; 10 bases are shared with TRBD1. The length of the CDR3 is 15 residues. Germline CDR1 is MNHEY and CDR2 is SMNVEV (reference sequence). V dropped 3 bases and J dropped 3; count of bases not matched to a gene: 5.

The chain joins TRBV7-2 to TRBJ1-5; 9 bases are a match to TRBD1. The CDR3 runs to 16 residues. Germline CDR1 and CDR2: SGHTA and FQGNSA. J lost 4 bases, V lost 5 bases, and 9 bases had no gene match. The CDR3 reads CASSPDKGTGNQPQHF. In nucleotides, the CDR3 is TGTGCCAGCAGCCCAGACAAGGGGACAGGGAATCAGCCCCAGCATTTT.